This T cell receptor beta chain comes out of a study of T cell repertoires in cytomegalovirus infection. This clonotype was counted at least ten times. This CDR3 spans 13 amino acids. The V end was cut by 4 bases, the J end by 5 bases, with 13 bases between. Germline V gene sequence: CDR1 SQVTM, CDR2 ANQGSEA. MiXCR, run by TCRdb on the reads, gives a single entry per CDR3 protein. The top ten clones hold 3.5% to 4.5% of a sample with hundreds of thousands of distinct CDR3 sequences, roughly 9.5% of them seen once. The receptor was derived from a human donor in good health (CMV status not recorded). Some clones in this sample may be carry-over from other donors' samples. The V call is TRBV29-1, the J call TRBJ2-3, with D possibly being TRBD2 (7 bases). The source material was PBMCs. CDR3 loop: CSVGGGLGDTQYF. In DNA, the CDR3 is TGCAGCGTTGGCGGGGGCCTCGGAGATACGCAGTATTTT.